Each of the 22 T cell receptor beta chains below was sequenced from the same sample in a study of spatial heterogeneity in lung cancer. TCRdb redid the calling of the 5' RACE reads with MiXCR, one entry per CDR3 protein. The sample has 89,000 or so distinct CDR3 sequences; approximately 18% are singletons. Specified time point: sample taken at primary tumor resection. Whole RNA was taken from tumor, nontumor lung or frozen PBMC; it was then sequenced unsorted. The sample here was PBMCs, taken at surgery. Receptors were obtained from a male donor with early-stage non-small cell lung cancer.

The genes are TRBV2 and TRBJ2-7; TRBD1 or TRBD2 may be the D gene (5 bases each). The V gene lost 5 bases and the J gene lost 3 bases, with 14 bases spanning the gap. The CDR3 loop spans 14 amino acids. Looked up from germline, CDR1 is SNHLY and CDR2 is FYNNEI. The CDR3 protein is CASSLYKGSYEQYF. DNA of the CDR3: TGTGCCAGCAGTTTATATAAGGGGAGCTACGAGCAGTACTTC.

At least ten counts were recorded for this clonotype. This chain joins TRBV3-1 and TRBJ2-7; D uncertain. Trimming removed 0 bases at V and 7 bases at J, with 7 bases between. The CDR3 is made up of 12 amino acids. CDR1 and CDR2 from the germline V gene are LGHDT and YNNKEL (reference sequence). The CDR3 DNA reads TGTGCCAGCAGCCAAGAAGTCTTTGAGCAGTACTTC. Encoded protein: CASSQEVFEQYF.

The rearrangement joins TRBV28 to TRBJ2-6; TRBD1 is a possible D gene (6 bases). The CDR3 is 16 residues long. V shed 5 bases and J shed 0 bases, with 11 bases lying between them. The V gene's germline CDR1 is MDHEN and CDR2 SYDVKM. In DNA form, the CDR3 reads TGTGCCAGCAGTCCCTCAGGGGTCTCTGGGGCCAACGTCCTGACTTTC. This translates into CASSPSGVSGANVLTF.

CDR3 region: CAQYTIVGTEAFF. CDR3 coding DNA: TGTGCCCAGTATACGATCGTGGGAACTGAAGCTTTCTTT. The V gene is TRBV28, the J gene TRBJ1-1; D call uncertain. The CDR3 is 13 amino acids. Trimming removed 11 bases at V and 5 bases at J, with 18 bases between. Looked up from germline, CDR1 is MDHEN and CDR2 is SYDVKM.

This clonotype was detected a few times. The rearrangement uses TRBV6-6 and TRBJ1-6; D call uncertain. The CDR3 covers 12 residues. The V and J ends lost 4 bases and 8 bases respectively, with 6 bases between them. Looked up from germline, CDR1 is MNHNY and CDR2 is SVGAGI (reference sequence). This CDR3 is CASSWGDSPLHF. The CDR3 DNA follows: TGTGCCAGCAGTTGGGGAGATTCACCCCTCCACTTT.

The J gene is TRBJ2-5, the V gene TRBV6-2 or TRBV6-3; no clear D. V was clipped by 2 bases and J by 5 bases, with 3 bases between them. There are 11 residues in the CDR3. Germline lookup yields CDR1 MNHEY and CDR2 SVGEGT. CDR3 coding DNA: TGTGCCAGCAGTTACGTCGAGACCCAGTACTTC. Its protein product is CASSYVETQYF.

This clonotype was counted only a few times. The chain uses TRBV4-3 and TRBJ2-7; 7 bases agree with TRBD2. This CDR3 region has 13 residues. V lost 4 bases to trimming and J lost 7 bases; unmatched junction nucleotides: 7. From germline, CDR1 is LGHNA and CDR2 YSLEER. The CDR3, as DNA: TGCGCCAGCAGCCCGGTCGGGGGGAGGGAGCAGTACTTC. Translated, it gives CASSPVGGREQYF.

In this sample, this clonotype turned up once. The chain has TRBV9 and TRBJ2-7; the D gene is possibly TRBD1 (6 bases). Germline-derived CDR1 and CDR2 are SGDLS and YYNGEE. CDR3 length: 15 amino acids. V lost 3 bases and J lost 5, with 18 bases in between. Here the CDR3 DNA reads TGTGCCAGCAGCGCGGGGACACGAAAAGATGACGAGCAGTACTTC. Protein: CASSAGTRKDDEQYF.

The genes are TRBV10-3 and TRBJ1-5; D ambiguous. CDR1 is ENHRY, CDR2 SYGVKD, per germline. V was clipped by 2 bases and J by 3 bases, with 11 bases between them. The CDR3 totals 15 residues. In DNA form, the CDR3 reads TGTGCCATCAGTGAGAAACCTTGGGACAATCAGCCCCAGCATTTT. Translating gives CAISEKPWDNQPQHF.

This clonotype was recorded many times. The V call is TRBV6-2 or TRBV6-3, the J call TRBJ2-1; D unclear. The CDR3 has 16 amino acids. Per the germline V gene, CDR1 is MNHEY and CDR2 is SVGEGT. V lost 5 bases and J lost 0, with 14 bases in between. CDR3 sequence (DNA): TGTGCCAGCAGTAAAAGGACCCCCGGCTCCTACAATGAGCAGTTCTTC. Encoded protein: CASSKRTPGSYNEQFF.

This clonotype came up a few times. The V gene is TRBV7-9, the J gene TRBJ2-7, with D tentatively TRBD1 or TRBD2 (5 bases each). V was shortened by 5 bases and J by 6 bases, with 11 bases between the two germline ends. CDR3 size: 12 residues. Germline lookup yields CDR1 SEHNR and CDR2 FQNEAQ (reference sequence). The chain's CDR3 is CASSPGTSEQYF. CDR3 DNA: TGTGCCAGCAGCCCTGGGACCTCCGAGCAGTACTTC.

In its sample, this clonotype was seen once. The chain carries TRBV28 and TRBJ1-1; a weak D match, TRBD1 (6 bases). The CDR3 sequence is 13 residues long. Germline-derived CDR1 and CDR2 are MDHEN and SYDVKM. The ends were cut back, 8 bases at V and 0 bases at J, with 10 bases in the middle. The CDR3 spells CASRQAVNTEAFF. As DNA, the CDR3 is TGTGCCAGCCGACAGGCCGTGAACACTGAAGCTTTCTTT.

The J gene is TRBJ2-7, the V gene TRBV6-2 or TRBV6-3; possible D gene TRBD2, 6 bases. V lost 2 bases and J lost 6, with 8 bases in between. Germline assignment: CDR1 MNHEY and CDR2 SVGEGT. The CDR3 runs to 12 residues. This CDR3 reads CASSYHGGEQYF. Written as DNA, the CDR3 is TGTGCCAGCAGTTACCACGGGGGCGAGCAGTACTTC.

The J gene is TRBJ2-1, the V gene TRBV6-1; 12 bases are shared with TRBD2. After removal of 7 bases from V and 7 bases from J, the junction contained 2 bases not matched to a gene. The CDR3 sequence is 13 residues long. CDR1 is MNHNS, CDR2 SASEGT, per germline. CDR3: CASMTSGRNEQFF. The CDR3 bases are TGTGCCAGCATGACTAGCGGGAGAAATGAGCAGTTCTTC.

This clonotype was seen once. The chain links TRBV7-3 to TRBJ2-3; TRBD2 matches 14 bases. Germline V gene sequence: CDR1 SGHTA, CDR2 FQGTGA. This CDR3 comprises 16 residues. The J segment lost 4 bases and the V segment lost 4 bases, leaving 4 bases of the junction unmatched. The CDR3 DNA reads TGTGCCAGCAGCTCGGGACTAGCGGGGGCGGCAGATACGCAGTATTTT. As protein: CASSSGLAGAADTQYF.

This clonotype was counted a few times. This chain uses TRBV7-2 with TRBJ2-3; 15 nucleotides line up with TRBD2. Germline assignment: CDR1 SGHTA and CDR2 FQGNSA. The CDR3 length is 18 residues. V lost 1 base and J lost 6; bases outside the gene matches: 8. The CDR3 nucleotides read TGTGCCAGCAGCTTAGTAGGACTAGCGGGAGGGCCCTCCGATACGCAGTATTTT. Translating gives CASSLVGLAGGPSDTQYF.

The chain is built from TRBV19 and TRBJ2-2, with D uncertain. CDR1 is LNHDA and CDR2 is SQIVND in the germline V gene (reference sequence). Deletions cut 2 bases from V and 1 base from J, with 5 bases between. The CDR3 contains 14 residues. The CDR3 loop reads CASSIILNTGELFF. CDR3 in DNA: TGTGCCAGTAGTATAATCTTGAACACCGGGGAGCTGTTTTTT.

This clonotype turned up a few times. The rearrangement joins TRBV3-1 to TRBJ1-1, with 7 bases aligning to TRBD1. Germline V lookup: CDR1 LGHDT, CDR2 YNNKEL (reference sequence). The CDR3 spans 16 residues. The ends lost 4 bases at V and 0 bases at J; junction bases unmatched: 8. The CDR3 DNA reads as TGTGCCAGCAGCCCCAAGGCCAGGGGGGTGAACACTGAAGCTTTCTTT. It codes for CASSPKARGVNTEAFF.

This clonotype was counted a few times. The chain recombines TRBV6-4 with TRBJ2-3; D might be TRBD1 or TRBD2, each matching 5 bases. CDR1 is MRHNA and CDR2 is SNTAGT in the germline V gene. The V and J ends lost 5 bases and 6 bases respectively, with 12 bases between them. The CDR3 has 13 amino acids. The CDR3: CASSHGTKDTQYF. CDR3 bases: TGTGCCAGCAGTCACGGGACCAAGGATACGCAGTATTTT.

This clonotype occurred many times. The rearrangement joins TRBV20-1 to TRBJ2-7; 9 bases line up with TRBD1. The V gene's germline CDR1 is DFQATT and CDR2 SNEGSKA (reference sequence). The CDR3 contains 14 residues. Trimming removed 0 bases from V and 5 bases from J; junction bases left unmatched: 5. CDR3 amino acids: CSARDVGQGHEQYF. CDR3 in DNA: TGCAGTGCTAGAGATGTGGGACAGGGTCACGAGCAGTACTTC.

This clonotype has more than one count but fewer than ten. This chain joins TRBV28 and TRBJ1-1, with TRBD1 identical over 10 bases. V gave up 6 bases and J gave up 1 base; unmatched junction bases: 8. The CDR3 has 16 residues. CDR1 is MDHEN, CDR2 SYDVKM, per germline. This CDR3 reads CASRDRGRVRNTEAFF. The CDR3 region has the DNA TGTGCCAGCAGAGACAGGGGGCGAGTTCGGAACACTGAAGCTTTCTTT.

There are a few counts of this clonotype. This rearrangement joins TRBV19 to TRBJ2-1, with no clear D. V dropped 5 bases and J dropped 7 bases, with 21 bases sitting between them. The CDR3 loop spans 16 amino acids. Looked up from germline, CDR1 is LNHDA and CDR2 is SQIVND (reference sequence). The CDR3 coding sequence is TGTGCCAGTAGTCCCCCGAAGTCCGTGGGTCGAAATGAGCAGTTCTTC. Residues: CASSPPKSVGRNEQFF.